This T cell receptor (beta chain) was identified during a study of blood T cell repertoires in COVID-19. Turning to the study itself: The analysed material was cDNA or gDNA that came from T cells, B-cell-depleted T cells, or PBMCs.

The germline V gene has CDR1 SEHNR and CDR2 FQNEAQ (reference sequence). This CDR3 comprises 16 residues. V shed 5 bases, J shed 4 bases, and the junction held 9 bases outside the gene matches. Repertoires were generated with immunoSEQ multiplex PCR, while TCRdb's copy carries only in-frame clones and drops some. The data hold 150,000 to 200,000 clones, with 82% observed a single time. The sequenced sample was peripheral blood. This sequence originates from a woman aged 65 to 85 with acute or convalescent COVID-19. The gene calls are TRBV7-9 and TRBJ2-1; 9 bases line up with TRBD2. The CDR3 coding sequence is TGTGCCAGCAGCACATTGCGGGGGGGCACGTACAATGAGCAGTTCTTC. Residues: CASSTLRGGTYNEQFF.